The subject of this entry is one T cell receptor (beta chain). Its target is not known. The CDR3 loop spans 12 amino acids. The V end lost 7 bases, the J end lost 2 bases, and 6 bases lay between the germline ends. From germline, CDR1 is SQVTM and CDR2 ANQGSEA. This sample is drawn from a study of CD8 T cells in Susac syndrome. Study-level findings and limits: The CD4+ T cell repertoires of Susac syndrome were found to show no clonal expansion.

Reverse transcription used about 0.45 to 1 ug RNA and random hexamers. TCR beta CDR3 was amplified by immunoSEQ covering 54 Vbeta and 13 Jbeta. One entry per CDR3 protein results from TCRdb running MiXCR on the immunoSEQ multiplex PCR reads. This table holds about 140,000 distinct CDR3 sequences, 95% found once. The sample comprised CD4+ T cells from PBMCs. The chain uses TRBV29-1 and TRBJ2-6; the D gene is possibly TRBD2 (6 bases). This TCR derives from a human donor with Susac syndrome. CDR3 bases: TGCAGCGCGGGAGCTGGGGCCAACGTCCTGACTTTC. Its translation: CSAGAGANVLTF.